The clone carrying this T cell receptor beta chain showed up just a few times. These data are taken from a study of identical twins. The V gene's germline CDR1 is KGHSH and CDR2 LQKENI. The CDR3 loop spans 15 amino acids. The V end was cut by 4 bases, the J end by 7 bases, with 19 bases between. Using its own MiXCR run on the 5' RACE reads, TCRdb lists one record per CDR3 protein. The sample records roughly 480,000 distinct CDR3 sequences, 24% being singletons. The sample was also reused in another study, on T cells expressing NK-cell markers.

This clonotype was obtained from a woman younger than 30 in good health. Sequencing was done on a sample of CD4+ T cells sorted from blood. The chain uses TRBV18 and TRBJ2-5, with D hard to call. The chain's CDR3 is CASSRGMSSPGTQYF. The CDR3 nucleotides read TGTGCCAGCTCACGAGGAATGTCCTCGCCGGGGACCCAGTACTTC.